These 9 T cell receptor beta chains were sequenced from one sample in a study of spatial heterogeneity in lung cancer. Study-level points and caveats: Tumors with more nonsynonymous mutations had more expanded intratumoral alpha and beta TCRs.

TCRdb itself ran the 5' RACE reads through MiXCR, one entry per CDR3 protein. Here the sample spans about 9,200 distinct CDR3 sequences, approximately 53% being singletons. Antigen specificity for these receptors is unknown. The time point here: sample taken at primary tumor resection. The sample consisted of lung tumor tissue, taken at surgery. The receptors shown here come from a female donor with early-stage non-small cell lung cancer.

This clonotype appeared a single time. Within a library made for alpha chains, this beta chain is off target, and its count is uninformative. The rearrangement uses TRBV29-1 and TRBJ1-1; D uncertain. V lost 7 bases to trimming and J lost 2 bases, with 8 bases between them. Germline-derived CDR1 and CDR2 are SQVTM and ANQGSEA. This CDR3 region has 11 residues. The CDR3 region has the DNA TGCAGCGGGCTAGTCAACACTGAAGCTTTCTTT. It is translated as CSGLVNTEAFF.

This clonotype was seen just once. The size of this beta chain means little, since it is a stray read in a library made for alpha chains. The genes are TRBV20-1 and TRBJ2-7; 7 bases agree with TRBD2. J lost 3 bases, V lost 3 bases, and 8 bases had no gene match. CDR1 and CDR2 (germline): DFQATT, SNEGSKA (reference sequence). The CDR3 runs to 14 residues. The CDR3 DNA is TGCAGTGCTAGGGGGGGGAGTACCCACTACGAGCAGTACTTC. Protein product: CSARGGSTHYEQYF.

As for this clonotype: A library prepared for alpha chains yielded this beta chain as an off-target read; its size is of little meaning. V and J are TRBV5-1 and TRBJ1-2, with D possibly matching TRBD1 (6 bases). CDR1 and CDR2 from the germline V gene are SGHRS and YFSETQ. CDR3 length: 15 amino acids. Trimming removed 2 bases from V and 3 bases from J, with 14 bases in between. In nucleotides, the CDR3 is TGCGCCAGCAGCTTTGGGCAGGGGCGATACTATGGCTACACCTTC. As protein: CASSFGQGRYYGYTF.

Concerning this clonotype: As an off-target read in a library built for alpha chains, this beta chain has a frequency of little significance. V is TRBV12-3 or TRBV12-4 and J is TRBJ2-3, with D perhaps TRBD2 (5 bases). Between the trimmed V and J ends, which lost 6 bases and 2 bases, there was a span of 12 bases. The CDR3 spans 14 residues. The CDR3 DNA is TGTGCCAGCAGGAGCGGCATACACACAGATACGCAGTATTTT. Protein sequence: CASRSGIHTDTQYF.

Concerning this clonotype: Found in a library prepared for alpha chains, this beta chain is an off-target read, and its abundance has little meaning. The chain has TRBV7-8 and TRBJ2-7; possibly TRBD2 for D (6 bases). CDR3 length equals 15 residues. Germline lookup yields CDR1 SGHVS and CDR2 FQNEAQ. The V end lost 1 base, the J end lost 4 bases, and 14 bases lay between the germline ends. The chain's CDR3 is CASSLVEGTLYEQYF. The CDR3 DNA sequence: TGTGCCAGCAGCTTAGTGGAGGGAACCTTATACGAGCAGTACTTC.

Of note for this clonotype: Found in a library prepared for alpha chains, this beta chain is an off-target read, and its abundance has little meaning. V is TRBV20-1 and J is TRBJ2-7; D might be TRBD1 or TRBD2, each matching 5 bases. The CDR3 totals 15 residues. V was shortened by 4 bases and J by 3 bases, with 19 bases between the two germline ends. CDR1 is DFQATT, CDR2 SNEGSKA, per germline (reference sequence). In nucleotides, the CDR3 is TGCAGTGCTATACCCCCCGTCCGGGGCGGCTACGAGCAGTACTTC. This encodes CSAIPPVRGGYEQYF.

This clonotype was observed a handful of times. A library made for alpha chains picked up this beta chain off target, so its size means little. The genes are TRBV3-1 and TRBJ2-7, with 9 bases lining up with TRBD1. V shed 1 base and J 4 bases; nucleotides not matched to a gene: 11. Germline V gene lookup returns CDR1 LGHDT and CDR2 YNNKEL (reference sequence). The CDR3 is made up of 17 amino acids. The CDR3 nucleotides are TGTGCCAGCAGCCAAGGATTTCCGGGGGACAGGGTTTACGAGCAGTACTTC. This translates into CASSQGFPGDRVYEQYF.

Regarding this clonotype: This beta chain is an unintended read in a library built for alpha chains; its size means little. The chain links TRBV3-1 to TRBJ2-7, with TRBD2 matching 15 bases. V dropped 4 bases and J dropped 1; count of bases not matched to a gene: 2. CDR1 is LGHDT and CDR2 is YNNKEL in the germline V gene (reference sequence). The CDR3 loop spans 16 amino acids. CDR3 bases: TGTGCCAGCAGCCCTGGGACTAGCGGGAGGTCCTACGAGCAGTACTTC. As protein: CASSPGTSGRSYEQYF.

On this clonotype itself: This beta chain is a stray read from a library made for alpha chains; its abundance is not meaningful. The rearrangement links TRBV20-1 to TRBJ2-3, with D tentatively TRBD1 (5 bases). V was cut by 5 bases and J by 6 bases, with 12 bases left in between. The germline gives CDR1 DFQATT, CDR2 SNEGSKA (reference sequence). CDR3 length: 12 amino acids. The CDR3 spells CSAVGRYDTQYF. The DNA for the CDR3 is TGCAGTGCTGTGGGGCGGTACGATACGCAGTATTTT.